A selection of T cell receptor beta chains follows, all from one sample in a study of early T cells in non-severe SARS-CoV-2 infection. TCRdb processed the 5' RACE reads anew with MiXCR; each CDR3 protein has one entry. Of about 69,000 distinct CDR3 sequences detected, roughly 4.6% appear once; the ten largest clones hold more than 3%. The sample in question was whole blood, obtained at baseline. All receptors come from an adult who was a healthcare worker with PCR-confirmed SARS-CoV-2 infection or an uninfected control (not recorded which). The donor label of this sample is uncertain. Both conserved end residues are part of each CDR3. D genes are given only for firm matches. Clone size is shown for a subset of rows, as once, few, many or a class of expanded clone.

>.|many|TRBJ1-4|TRBV30
CAWSRQVEEKLFF
TGTGCCTGGAGTCGGCAGGTGGAGGAAAAACTGTTTTTT
>TRBD2|.|TRBJ2-3|TRBV7-2
CASSLGVAGGTDTQYF
TGTGCCAGCAGCTTAGGGGTAGCGGGGGGCACAGATACGCAGTATTTT
>.|few|TRBJ1-6|TRBV4-1
CASSLQGERNSPLHF
TGCGCCAGCAGCCTCCAGGGAGAACGGAATTCACCCCTCCACTTT
>.|many|TRBJ2-7|TRBV7-9
CAGTGKFDEQYF
TGTGCCGGCACAGGGAAGTTCGACGAGCAGTACTTC
>.|many|TRBJ1-5|TRBV10-1
CASGDQRRPQHF
TGCGCCAGCGGAGACCAGAGAAGGCCCCAGCATTTT
>.|many|TRBJ1-2|TRBV20-1
CSAREAGDGGYTF
TGCAGTGCTAGAGAGGCAGGGGATGGTGGCTACACCTTC
>.|many|TRBJ1-2|TRBV20-1
CSPRGGGAGDYGYTF
TGCAGTCCCAGAGGTGGGGGGGCTGGAGACTATGGCTACACCTTC
>.|many|TRBJ1-3|TRBV19
CASSHTRQSGNTIYF
TGTGCCAGTAGTCACACCCGACAGTCTGGAAACACCATATATTTT
>TRBD2|.|TRBJ2-2|TRBV27
CASSPHWGAGGQLWTGELFF
TGTGCCAGCAGTCCCCACTGGGGAGCGGGGGGGCAGTTGTGGACCGGGGAGCTGTTTTTT
>.|.|TRBJ2-3|TRBV9
CASSVDPGTRDTQYF
TGTGCCAGCAGCGTAGACCCAGGGACACGCGATACGCAGTATTTT
>.|many|TRBJ1-1|TRBV20-1
CSATIRGAEAFF
TGCAGTGCCACTATCCGGGGTGCTGAAGCTTTCTTT
>.|few|TRBJ1-1|TRBV11-2
CASSLGQGRTEAFF
TGTGCCAGCAGCCTGGGGCAGGGGAGGACTGAAGCTTTCTTT
>TRBD1|many|TRBJ1-2|TRBV5-4
CASRLGGRGNYGYTF
TGTGCCAGCAGACTAGGGGGCAGAGGAAACTATGGCTACACCTTC
>TRBD1|many|TRBJ2-7|TRBV29-1
CSVARDRGPLSYEQYF
TGCAGCGTTGCAAGGGACAGGGGGCCACTCTCCTACGAGCAGTACTTC
>.|few|TRBJ2-7|TRBV5-1
CASSLPTASYEQYF
TGCGCCAGCAGCTTGCCCACGGCTTCCTACGAGCAGTACTTC
>.|.|TRBJ1-6|TRBV11-2
CASSLEGERPLHF
TGTGCCAGCAGCTTAGAAGGGGAGCGACCCCTCCACTTT
>.|few|TRBJ1-5|TRBV6-5
CASSYGDFNQPQHF
TGTGCCAGCAGTTACGGGGATTTCAATCAGCCCCAGCATTTT
>.|.|TRBJ2-7|TRBV19
CASTLVGSYEQYF
TGTGCCAGTACCCTCGTTGGCAGCTACGAGCAGTACTTC
>.|many|TRBJ2-7|TRBV6-2/TRBV6-3
CASSYASGGGSYEQYF
TGTGCCAGCAGTTACGCCTCTGGAGGAGGCTCCTACGAGCAGTACTTC
>.|many|TRBJ2-1|TRBV28
CASGNPGEDPDNEQFF
TGTGCCAGCGGAAATCCCGGAGAGGATCCCGACAATGAGCAGTTCTTC
>.|.|TRBJ2-4|TRBV6-5
CASSYSRVAKNIQYF
TGTGCCAGCAGTTACTCGCGAGTGGCCAAAAACATTCAGTACTTC
>.|.|TRBJ2-3|TRBV13
CASSSTDTQYF
TGTGCCAGCTCAAGCACAGATACGCAGTATTTT
>TRBD2|many|TRBJ2-4|TRBV18
CASSPPGLAGGPSKNIQYF
TGTGCCAGCTCACCGCCGGGACTAGCGGGGGGCCCCAGCAAAAACATTCAGTACTTC
>TRBD1|.|TRBJ2-5|TRBV28
CASSFPMTGAGRTQYF
TGTGCCAGCAGTTTTCCAATGACAGGGGCGGGTAGGACCCAGTACTTC
>.|.|TRBJ1-4|TRBV10-2
CASGDQTGVGEKLFF
TGCGCCAGCGGAGACCAAACGGGGGTTGGGGAAAAACTGTTTTTT
>.|many|TRBJ2-5|TRBV5-1
CASSLASERETQYF
TGCGCCAGCAGCTTGGCCTCCGAGCGAGAGACCCAGTACTTC
>TRBD1|many|TRBJ1-2|TRBV15
CATSSRDRNCYGYTF
TGTGCCACCAGCAGTCGGGACAGAAACTGTTATGGCTACACCTTC
>.|few|TRBJ1-2|TRBV12-3/TRBV12-4
CASSFFRLGYGYTF
TGTGCCAGCAGTTTTTTCAGGCTGGGCTATGGCTACACCTTC
>.|many|TRBJ1-5|TRBV4-1
CASNGDYSNQPQHF
TGCGCCAGCAACGGGGACTATAGCAATCAGCCCCAGCATTTT
>TRBD1|.|TRBJ1-2|TRBV3-1
CASSPDRANGYTF
TGTGCCAGCAGTCCAGACAGGGCGAATGGCTACACCTTC
>.|.|TRBJ1-5|TRBV10-2
CASGPPGGNQPQHF
TGCGCCAGCGGTCCCCCGGGAGGCAATCAGCCCCAGCATTTT
>.|.|TRBJ2-7|TRBV18
CASSPRQELGASYEQYF
TGTGCCAGCTCACCACGGCAGGAACTAGGGGCATCCTACGAGCAGTACTTC
>.|many|TRBJ2-1|TRBV3-1
CASSRTYGSSYNEQFF
TGTGCCAGCAGCCGCACCTACGGGAGCTCCTACAATGAGCAGTTCTTC
>TRBD1|many|TRBJ1-2|TRBV20-1
CSAATGDRGYGYTF
TGCAGTGCGGCTACAGGGGATAGGGGCTATGGCTACACCTTC